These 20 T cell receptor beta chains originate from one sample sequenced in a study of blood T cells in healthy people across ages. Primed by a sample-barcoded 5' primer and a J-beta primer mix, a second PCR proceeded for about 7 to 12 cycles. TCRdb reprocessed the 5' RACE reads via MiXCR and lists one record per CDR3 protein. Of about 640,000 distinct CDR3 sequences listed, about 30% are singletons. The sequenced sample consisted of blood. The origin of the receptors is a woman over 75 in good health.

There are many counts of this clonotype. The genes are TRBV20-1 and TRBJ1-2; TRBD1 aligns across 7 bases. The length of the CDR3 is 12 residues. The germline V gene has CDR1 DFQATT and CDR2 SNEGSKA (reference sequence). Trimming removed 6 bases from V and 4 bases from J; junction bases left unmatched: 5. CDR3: CSADNRGYGYTF. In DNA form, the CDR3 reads TGCAGTGCAGATAACAGGGGCTATGGCTACACCTTC.

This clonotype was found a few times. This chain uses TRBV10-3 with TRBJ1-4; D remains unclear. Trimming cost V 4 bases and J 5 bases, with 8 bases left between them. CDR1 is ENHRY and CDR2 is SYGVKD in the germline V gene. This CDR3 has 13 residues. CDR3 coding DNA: TGTGCCATCAGTGTTGAAGGGAATGAAAAACTGTTTTTT. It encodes CAISVEGNEKLFF.

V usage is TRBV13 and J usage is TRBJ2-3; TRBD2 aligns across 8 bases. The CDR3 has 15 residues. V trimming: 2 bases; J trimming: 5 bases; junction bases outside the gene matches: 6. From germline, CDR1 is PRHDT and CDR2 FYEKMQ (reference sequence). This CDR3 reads CASSLYGGAVDTQYF. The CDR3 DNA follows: TGTGCCAGCAGCTTATACGGGGGGGCCGTAGATACGCAGTATTTT. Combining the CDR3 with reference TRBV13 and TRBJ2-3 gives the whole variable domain AAGVIQSPRHLIKEKRETATLKCYPIPRHDTVYWYQQGPGQDPQFLISFYEKMQSDKGSIPDRFSAQQFSDYHSELNMSSLELGDSALYFCASSLYGGAVDTQYFGPGTRLTVL.

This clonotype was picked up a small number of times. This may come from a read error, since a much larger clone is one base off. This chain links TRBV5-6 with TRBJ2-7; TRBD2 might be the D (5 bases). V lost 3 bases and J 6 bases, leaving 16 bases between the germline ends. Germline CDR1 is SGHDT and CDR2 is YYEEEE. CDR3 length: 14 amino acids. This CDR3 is CASSWAGLAGEQYF. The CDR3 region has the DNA TGTGCCAGCAGCTGGGCCGGGCTAGCAGGCGAGCAGTACTTC.

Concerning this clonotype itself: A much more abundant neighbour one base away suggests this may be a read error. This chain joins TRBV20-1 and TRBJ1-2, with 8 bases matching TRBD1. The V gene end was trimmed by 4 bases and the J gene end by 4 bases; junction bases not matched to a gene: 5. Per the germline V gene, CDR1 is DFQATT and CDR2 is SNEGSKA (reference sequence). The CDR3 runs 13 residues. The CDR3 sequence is CSANQGATYGYTF. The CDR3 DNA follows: TGCAGTGCTAACCAGGGGGCGACCTATGGCTACACCTTC.

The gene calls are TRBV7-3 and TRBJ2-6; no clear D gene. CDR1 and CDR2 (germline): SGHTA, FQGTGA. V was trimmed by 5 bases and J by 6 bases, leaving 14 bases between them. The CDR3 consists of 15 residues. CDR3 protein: CASSLGGSEANVLTF. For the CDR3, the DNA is TGTGCCAGCAGCCTAGGTGGTTCAGAGGCCAACGTCCTGACTTTC.

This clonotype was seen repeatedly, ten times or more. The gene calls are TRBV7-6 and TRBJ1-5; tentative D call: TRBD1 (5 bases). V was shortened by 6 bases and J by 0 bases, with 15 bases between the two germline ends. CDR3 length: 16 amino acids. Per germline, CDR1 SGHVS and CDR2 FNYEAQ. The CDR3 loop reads CASRYRDLGSNQPQHF. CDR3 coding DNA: TGTGCCAGCAGATACCGGGACCTTGGTAGCAATCAGCCCCAGCATTTT. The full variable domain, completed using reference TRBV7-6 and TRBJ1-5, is GAGVSQSPRYKVTKRGQDVALRCDPISGHVSLYWYRQALGQGPEFLTYFNYEAQQDKSGLPNDRFSAERPEGSISTLTIQRTEQRDSAMYRCASRYRDLGSNQPQHFGDGTRLSIL.

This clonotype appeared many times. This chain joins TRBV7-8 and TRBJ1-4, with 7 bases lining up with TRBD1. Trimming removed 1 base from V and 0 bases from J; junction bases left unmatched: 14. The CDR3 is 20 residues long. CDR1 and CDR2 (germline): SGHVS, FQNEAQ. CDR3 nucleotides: TGTGCCAGCAGCTTAGGCGGTGACAGGGTCTTAGGTACAACTAATGAAAAACTGTTTTTT. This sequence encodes CASSLGGDRVLGTTNEKLFF.

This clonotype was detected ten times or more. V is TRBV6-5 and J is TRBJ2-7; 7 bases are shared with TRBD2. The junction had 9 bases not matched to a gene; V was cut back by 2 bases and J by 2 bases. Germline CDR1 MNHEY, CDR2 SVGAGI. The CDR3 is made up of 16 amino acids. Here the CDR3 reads CASSYGGRGYTYEQYF. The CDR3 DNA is TGTGCCAGCAGTTACGGCGGGCGGGGGTATACCTACGAGCAGTACTTC.

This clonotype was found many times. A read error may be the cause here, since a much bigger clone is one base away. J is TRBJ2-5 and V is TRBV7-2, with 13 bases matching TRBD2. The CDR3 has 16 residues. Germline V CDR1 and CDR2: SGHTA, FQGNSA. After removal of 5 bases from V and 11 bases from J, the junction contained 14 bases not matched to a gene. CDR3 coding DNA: TGTGCCAGCAGCACCCGGACTAGCGGGGGAACTGGTGAGCAGTACTTC. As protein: CASSTRTSGGTGEQYF.

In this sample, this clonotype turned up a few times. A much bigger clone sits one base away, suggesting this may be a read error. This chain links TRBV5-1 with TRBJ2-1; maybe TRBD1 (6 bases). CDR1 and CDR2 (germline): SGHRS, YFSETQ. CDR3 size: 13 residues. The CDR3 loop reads CACSLHRANEQFF. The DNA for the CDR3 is TGCGCCTGCAGCTTGCACAGGGCAAATGAGCAGTTCTTC.

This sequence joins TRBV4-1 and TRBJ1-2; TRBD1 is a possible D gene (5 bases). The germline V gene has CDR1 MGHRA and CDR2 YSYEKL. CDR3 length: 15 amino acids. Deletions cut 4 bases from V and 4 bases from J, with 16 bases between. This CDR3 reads CASSRGTVDTYGYTF. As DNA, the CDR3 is TGCGCCAGCAGCCGTGGGACGGTAGACACCTATGGCTACACCTTC.

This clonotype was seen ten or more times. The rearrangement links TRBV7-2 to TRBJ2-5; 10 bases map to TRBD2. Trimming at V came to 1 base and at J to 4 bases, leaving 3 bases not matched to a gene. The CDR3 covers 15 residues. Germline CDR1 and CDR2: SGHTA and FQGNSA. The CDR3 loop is CASSLGAGGRETQYF. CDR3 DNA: TGTGCCAGCAGCTTAGGAGCGGGGGGGCGAGAGACCCAGTACTTC.

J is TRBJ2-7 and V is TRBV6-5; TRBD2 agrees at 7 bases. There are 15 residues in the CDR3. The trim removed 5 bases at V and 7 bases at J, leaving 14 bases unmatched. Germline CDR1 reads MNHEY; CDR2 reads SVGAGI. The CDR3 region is CASSLGGGVYNEQYF. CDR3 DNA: TGTGCCAGCAGTCTTGGGGGGGGTGTCTACAATGAGCAGTACTTC.

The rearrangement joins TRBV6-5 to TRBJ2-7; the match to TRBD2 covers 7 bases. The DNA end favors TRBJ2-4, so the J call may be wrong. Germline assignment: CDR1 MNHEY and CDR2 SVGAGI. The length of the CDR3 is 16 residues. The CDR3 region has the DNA TGTGCCAGCAGTTACGAATTCAGCGGGGATCGGAACATTCAGTACTTC. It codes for CASSYEFSGDRNIQYF.

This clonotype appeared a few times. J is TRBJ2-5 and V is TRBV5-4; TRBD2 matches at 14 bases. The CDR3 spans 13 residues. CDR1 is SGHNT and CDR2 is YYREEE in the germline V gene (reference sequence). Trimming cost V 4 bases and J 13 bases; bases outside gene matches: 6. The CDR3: CASSPGLAGGRYF. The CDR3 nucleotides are TGTGCCAGCAGCCCCGGACTAGCGGGGGGCCGGTACTTC.

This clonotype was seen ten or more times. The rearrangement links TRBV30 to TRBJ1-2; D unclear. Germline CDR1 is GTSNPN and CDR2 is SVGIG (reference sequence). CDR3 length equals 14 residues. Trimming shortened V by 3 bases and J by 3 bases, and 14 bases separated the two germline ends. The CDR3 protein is CAWRPRMHHYGYTF. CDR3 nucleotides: TGTGCCTGGAGACCTCGGATGCACCACTATGGCTACACCTTC. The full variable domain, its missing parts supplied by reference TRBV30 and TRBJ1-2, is SQTIHQWPATLVQPVGSPLSLECTVEGTSNPNLYWYRQAAGRGLQLLFYSVGIGQISSEVPQNLSASRPQDRQFILSSKKLLLSDSGFYLCAWRPRMHHYGYTFGSGTRLTVV.

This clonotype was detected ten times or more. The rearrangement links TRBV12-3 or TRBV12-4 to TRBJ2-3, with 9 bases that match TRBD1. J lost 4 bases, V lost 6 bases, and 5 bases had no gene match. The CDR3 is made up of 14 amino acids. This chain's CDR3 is CASSDRGFADTQYF. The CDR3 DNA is TGTGCCAGCAGCGACAGGGGGTTCGCAGATACGCAGTATTTT.

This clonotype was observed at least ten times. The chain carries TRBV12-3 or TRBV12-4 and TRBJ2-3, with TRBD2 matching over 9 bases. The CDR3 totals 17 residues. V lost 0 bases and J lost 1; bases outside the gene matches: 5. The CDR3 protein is CASSLALIAGGTDTQYF. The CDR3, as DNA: TGTGCCAGCAGTTTAGCGCTCATAGCGGGGGGCACAGATACGCAGTATTTT.

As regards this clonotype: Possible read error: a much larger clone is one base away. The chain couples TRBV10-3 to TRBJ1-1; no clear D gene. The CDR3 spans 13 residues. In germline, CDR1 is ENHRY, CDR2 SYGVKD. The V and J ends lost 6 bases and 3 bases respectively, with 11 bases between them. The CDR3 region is CAIRVDGDTEAFF. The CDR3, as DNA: TGTGCCATCAGGGTAGACGGAGACACTGAAGCTTTCTTT.